This is a list of T cell receptor beta chains from one sample in a study of molecular identifiers for immune sequencing clone quantification. TCRdb passed the PCR reads through MiXCR, listing each CDR3 protein once. The profile covers 100,000 or so distinct CDR3 sequences, with roughly a fifth appearing a single time and about 1% taken by the ten largest. Sequenced material: naive CD8+ T cells from blood, with Jurkat cell RNA spiked in. Every receptor here comes from a human donor in good health. Some libraries in this study had Jurkat cell RNA spiked in. CDR3s leave out the opening cysteine and the closing phenylalanine or tryptophan. D genes are given only for firm matches.

cdr3_length | d_call | j_call | v_call | cdr3_aa
13 | TRBD2 | TRBJ2-7 | TRBV4-1 | ASGPIAGGLYEQY
11 | - | TRBJ1-6 | TRBV10-2 | ASRTDYNSPLH
13 | TRBD2 | TRBJ2-3 | TRBV9 | ASSVGLAGTDTQY
14 | - | TRBJ2-5 | TRBV6-5 | ASSYSQLATQETQY
12 | TRBD1 | TRBJ2-7 | TRBV25-1 | ASSLQGVAYEQY
11 | - | TRBJ1-1 | TRBV19 | ASTTGTYTEAF
14 | - | TRBJ1-6 | TRBV6-2/TRBV6-3 | ASSYGESSYNSPLH
13 | TRBD2 | TRBJ2-1 | TRBV29-1 | SVEISSGGVNEQF
10 | - | TRBJ2-1 | TRBV19 | ASSWLDNEQF
13 | - | TRBJ2-3 | TRBV11-2 | ASSYPGLGTDTQY
10 | - | TRBJ1-2 | TRBV12-3/TRBV12-4 | ASSSDRYGYT